One TCR beta chain is described in this entry. Antigen specificity is unknown. This sample is drawn from a study of somatic mutations in cytotoxic T cells in rheumatoid arthritis. Study details: Certain V beta antibody-stained T-cell populations, V beta1+ cells sequenced for TCRB among them, were flow-sorted to nearly 100% purity. Study conclusions and caveats: The study found CD8+ clonality increased with age in rheumatoid arthritis patients, not healthy controls.

Germline CDR1 reads MDHEN; CDR2 reads SYDVKM. The CDR3 has 14 residues. Here immunoSEQ multiplex PCR was the method, and the copy in TCRdb shows in-frame clones only, minus some. This table has 6,300 or so clones, around 77% appearing once. The TCR comes from an older woman with rheumatoid arthritis. Sequences were derived from CD8+ T cells sorted from blood, sampled at a follow-up visit. V gene TRBV28 combines with J gene TRBJ2-5; D gene unclear. The J call is in doubt because the DNA end fits TRBJ2-7 better. CDR3 nucleotide sequence: TGTGCCAGCAGTTCCCCCACGAGCTCCTACGAGCAGTACTTC. It yields the protein CASSSPTSSYEQYF.